This T cell receptor beta chain was recovered during a study of TIL therapy for anti-PD-1-resistant metastatic lung cancer. Study in general: Half of patients were current or former smokers. Study-level points and caveats: Treatment-naive, never-smoker and oncogene-addicted patients were overrepresented in this highly selected cohort.

This clone was counted a few times. Its specificity is not known. The V gene end was trimmed by 2 bases and the J gene end by 3 bases; junction bases not matched to a gene: 11. CDR1 is SGHTA and CDR2 is FQGNSA in the germline V gene. The CDR3 is made up of 17 amino acids. The immunoSEQ assay was v3. Libraries were sequenced to approximately 2 million read pairs (survey) or about 5-6 million (deep). Method: immunoSEQ multiplex PCR; TCRdb's copy keeps in-frame clones and lacks some. Among tens of thousands of clones listed, under 75% were seen once. This sample's time point: pre-treatment sample, taken before nivolumab and TIL therapy.

This sequence joins TRBV7-2 and TRBJ2-5; 8 positions agree with TRBD2. The receptor comes from a person aged 25 to 85 with non-small cell lung cancer. Here the sequenced sample was blood, taken at baseline. Here the CDR3 reads CASSLFWTGGYEETQYF. The CDR3 coding sequence is TGTGCCAGCAGCTTATTCTGGACGGGAGGGTACGAAGAGACCCAGTACTTC.